Presented here are 32 T cell receptor beta chains from one specimen sequenced in a study of blood T cell repertoires in COVID-19. Method: immunoSEQ multiplex PCR; TCRdb's copy keeps in-frame clones and lacks some. Of about 100,000 clones detected, approximately 81% appear once; the ten largest clones hold about 4.5%. Sequences were obtained from peripheral blood. The receptors derive from a man in his 60s with acute or convalescent COVID-19.

The chain has TRBV29-1 and TRBJ1-1, with D perhaps TRBD1 (6 bases). This CDR3 spans 12 amino acids. Germline V gene data show CDR1 as SQVTM and CDR2 as ANQGSEA. V was clipped by 7 bases and J by 0 bases, with 9 bases between them. For the CDR3, the DNA is TGCAGCGAGGACAGAGTGAACACTGAAGCTTTCTTT. It specifies CSEDRVNTEAFF.

V gene TRBV7-2 combines with J gene TRBJ2-7; 14 nucleotides agree with TRBD2. Germline V lookup: CDR1 SGHTA, CDR2 FQGNSA. There are 17 residues in the CDR3. Trimming took 1 base from V and 3 from J; bases not matched to a gene: 5. CDR3: CASSLELGTSGGYEQYF. Written as DNA, the CDR3 is TGTGCCAGCAGCTTAGAGCTAGGGACTAGCGGGGGCTACGAGCAGTACTTC.

The J gene is TRBJ2-1, the V gene TRBV19, with 8 bases fitting TRBD1. This CDR3 comprises 16 residues. With V trimmed by 3 bases and J by 5 bases, 9 bases remained unmatched. Germline CDR1 reads LNHDA; CDR2 reads SQIVND (reference sequence). Here the CDR3 reads CASSIYRGNLHNEQFF. For the CDR3, the DNA is TGTGCCAGTAGTATTTACAGGGGGAACCTCCACAATGAGCAGTTCTTC.

CDR3 in amino acids: CASAQGATTEAFF. The CDR3 nucleotides are TGTGCCAGCGCCCAGGGGGCGACCACTGAAGCTTTCTTT. The chain carries TRBV7-2 and TRBJ1-1; 8 positions match TRBD1. Germline V lookup: CDR1 SGHTA, CDR2 FQGNSA. The CDR3 contains 13 residues. V shed 8 bases and J 4 bases; nucleotides not matched to a gene: 6.

The sample holds one count of this clone. This chain uses TRBV28 with TRBJ1-5; no clear D gene. In germline, CDR1 is MDHEN, CDR2 SYDVKM. The CDR3 extends over 15 amino acids. Trimming stripped 5 bases from V and 2 bases from J, with 13 bases between. The CDR3, as DNA: TGTGCCAGCAGTCCCCGTATCGAGGGCAATCAGCCCCAGCATTTT. As protein: CASSPRIEGNQPQHF.

J is TRBJ2-1 and V is TRBV6-5; TRBD2 agrees at 7 bases. There are 13 residues in the CDR3. The V gene's germline CDR1 is MNHEY and CDR2 SVGAGI. Germline trimming cut 10 bases from V and 3 bases from J; bases unmatched to any gene: 6. The CDR3 spells CATVLAVYNEQFF. The CDR3 DNA is TGTGCCACCGTTCTAGCGGTCTACAATGAGCAGTTCTTC.

This clone was recorded once. The rearrangement joins TRBV5-4 to TRBJ2-1, with D hard to call. The CDR3 runs to 14 residues. Per the germline V gene, CDR1 is SGHNT and CDR2 is YYREEE (reference sequence). The V gene lost 4 bases and the J gene lost 4 bases, with 12 bases spanning the gap. The CDR3 DNA reads TGTGCCAGCAGCCGATCGCGCTCATACAATGAGCAGTTCTTC. Translated, it gives CASSRSRSYNEQFF.

This chain connects TRBV3-1 (or the pseudogene TRBV3-2) to TRBJ2-2; 10 bases fit TRBD2. Germline-derived CDR1 and CDR2 are LGHDT and YNNKEL (reference sequence). The CDR3 runs 16 residues. V shed 4 bases and J 6 bases; nucleotides not matched to a gene: 8. In DNA form, the CDR3 reads TGTGCCAGCAGCCCCCAAGCGGGGGGGCCCGCCGGGGAGCTGTTTTTT. It yields the protein CASSPQAGGPAGELFF.

This chain uses TRBV5-1 with TRBJ2-1, with 13 positions matching TRBD2. V dropped 0 bases and J dropped 8; count of bases not matched to a gene: 2. Germline-derived CDR1 and CDR2 are SGHRS and YFSETQ. The CDR3 is 15 amino acids. The CDR3 DNA follows: TGCGCCAGCAGCTTGGGAACTAGCGGGAGGGATGAGCAGTTCTTC. Translation gives CASSLGTSGRDEQFF.

V is TRBV7-3 and J is TRBJ2-3, with D possibly matching TRBD2 (5 bases). Germline V gives CDR1 SGHTA, CDR2 FQGTGA. The CDR3 is 18 residues long. The ends were cut back, 2 bases at V and 0 bases at J, with 18 bases in the middle. CDR3 residues: CASSLLAVGVLSTDTQYF. The CDR3, as DNA: TGTGCCAGCAGCTTATTAGCAGTCGGGGTCCTTAGCACAGATACGCAGTATTTT.

This chain uses TRBV24-1 with TRBJ2-5; tentatively, D is TRBD2 (5 bases). V gave up 5 bases and J gave up 1 base, with 10 bases separating them. The CDR3 totals 14 residues. CDR1 is KGHDR and CDR2 is SFDVKD in the germline V gene. CDR3 DNA: TGTGCCACCAGTGTGCGAGGGATCCAAGAGACCCAGTACTTC. Protein sequence: CATSVRGIQETQYF.

The J gene is TRBJ2-7, the V gene TRBV6-2 or TRBV6-3, with 7 bases matching TRBD2. Germline V CDR1 and CDR2: MNHEY, SVGEGT. CDR3 size: 15 residues. The V and J ends lost 5 bases and 1 base, in that order; junction bases with no gene match: 8. The CDR3 bases are TGTGCCAGCAGTAGCGGGACCTCCCGGTCCTACGAGCAGTACTTC. It codes for CASSSGTSRSYEQYF.

This clone was seen only a few times. J is TRBJ1-1 and V is TRBV19; weak D call: TRBD1 (6 bases). V lost 4 bases to trimming and J lost 5 bases, with 11 bases between them. This CDR3 is 13 amino acids long. Germline V gene lookup returns CDR1 LNHDA and CDR2 SQIVND (reference sequence). The CDR3 protein is CASSKTGTTEAFF. In DNA, the CDR3 is TGTGCCAGTAGTAAGACAGGCACAACTGAAGCTTTCTTT.

The chain joins TRBV5-1 to TRBJ2-1, with 9 bases matching TRBD2. In germline, CDR1 is SGHRS, CDR2 YFSETQ. This CDR3 is built from 15 residues. V shed 4 bases and J 8 bases; nucleotides not matched to a gene: 10. The CDR3 sequence: CASSPLAGPADEQFF. CDR3 sequence (DNA): TGCGCCAGCAGCCCACTAGCGGGCCCCGCCGATGAGCAGTTCTTC.

This clone was counted once. The V gene is TRBV27, the J gene TRBJ1-1; 9 bases are shared with TRBD1. Germline V gene data show CDR1 as MNHEY and CDR2 as SMNVEV (reference sequence). There are 14 residues in the CDR3. With V trimmed by 3 bases and J by 4 bases, 3 bases remained unmatched. The CDR3 coding sequence is TGTGCCAGCAGTTTCTTGACAGGGGGCACTGAAGCTTTCTTT. Translation gives CASSFLTGGTEAFF.

The chain uses TRBV18 and TRBJ1-1, with 7 bases that match TRBD1. The CDR3 has 13 residues. The germline V gene has CDR1 KGHSH and CDR2 LQKENI. The trim removed 6 bases at V and 4 bases at J, leaving 5 bases unmatched. DNA for the CDR3: TGTGCCAGCTCGACTAACAGGGGCACTGAAGCTTTCTTT. Translating gives CASSTNRGTEAFF.

The J gene is TRBJ2-5, the V gene TRBV19; D may be TRBD2 (5 bases). The germline V gene encodes CDR1 LNHDA and CDR2 SQIVND (reference sequence). The CDR3 spans 15 residues. Trimming shortened V by 3 bases and J by 5 bases, and 16 bases separated the two germline ends. CDR3 region: CASSIRRRSRETQYF. The CDR3 DNA is TGTGCCAGTAGTATTCGTAGGAGGTCGCGGGAGACCCAGTACTTC.

V gene TRBV4-2 combines with J gene TRBJ1-2; 8 bases map to TRBD1. Germline CDR1 LGHNA, CDR2 YNFKEQ. V lost 4 bases to trimming and J lost 5 bases; unmatched junction nucleotides: 12. The CDR3 totals 16 residues. CDR3 nucleotide sequence: TGTGCCAGCAGCCGGGAAGACAGGGGAAGAGGGTATGGCTACACCTTC. This sequence encodes CASSREDRGRGYGYTF.

The chain employs TRBV18 and TRBJ2-1, with TRBD2 as a possible D gene (5 bases). Germline CDR1 and CDR2: KGHSH and LQKENI. V was pared by 8 bases and J by 0 bases, with 14 bases between. The CDR3 covers 15 residues. CDR3 residues: CASLPGVSSYNEQFF. As DNA, the CDR3 is TGTGCCAGCCTACCCGGGGTAAGCTCCTACAATGAGCAGTTCTTC.

This chain joins TRBV29-1 and TRBJ1-4, with 9 bases that match TRBD1. The junction had 9 bases not matched to a gene; V was cut back by 7 bases and J by 3 bases. CDR3 length: 15 amino acids. Germline loops: CDR1 SQVTM, CDR2 ANQGSEA. CDR3 loop: CSGGTGSRSNEKLFF. CDR3 coding DNA: TGCAGCGGAGGGACAGGGAGCCGGTCTAATGAAAAACTGTTTTTT.

V usage is TRBV14 and J usage is TRBJ2-1; 12 positions match TRBD2. The V gene's germline CDR1 is SGHDN and CDR2 FVKESK. V lost 1 base and J lost 5; bases outside the gene matches: 6. There are 17 residues in the CDR3. The DNA of the CDR3 is TGTGCCAGCAGCCAAGCAATGACTAGCGGGAGTAACAATGAGCAGTTCTTC. Its translation is CASSQAMTSGSNNEQFF.

The chain combines TRBV7-8 with TRBJ2-5; 15 bases are a match to TRBD2. Germline V gene lookup returns CDR1 SGHVS and CDR2 FQNEAQ. The J segment lost 4 bases and the V segment lost 4 bases, leaving 7 bases of the junction unmatched. This CDR3 spans 17 amino acids. The CDR3, as DNA: TGTGCCAGCAGCTCGGGACTAGCGGGGGGCTGGGGAGAGACCCAGTACTTC. It encodes CASSSGLAGGWGETQYF.

DNA of the CDR3: TGTGCCAGCAGTTTTTCAGGGAATCCGGAGACCCAGTACTTC. This sequence encodes CASSFSGNPETQYF. The genes are TRBV2 and TRBJ2-5, with D tentatively TRBD1 (5 bases). The ends were cut back, 5 bases at V and 5 bases at J, with 15 bases in the middle. The germline CDR1 and CDR2 sequences are SNHLY and FYNNEI. The CDR3 is 14 residues long. The whole variable domain, remainder taken from reference TRBV2 and TRBJ2-5, is EPEVTQTPSHQVTQMGQEVILRCVPISNHLYFYWYRQILGQKVEFLVSFYNNEISEKSEIFDDQFSVERPDGSNFTLKIRSTKLEDSAMYFCASSFSGNPETQYFGPGTRLLVL.

The chain employs TRBV19 and TRBJ1-2; TRBD1 matches 9 bases. The CDR3 is 15 residues long. The V segment lost 4 bases and the J segment 3 bases; nucleotides outside the gene matches: 6. Per germline, CDR1 LNHDA and CDR2 SQIVND (reference sequence). CDR3 nucleotides: TGTGCCAGTAGTAATCCGGGACAGGGTGACTATGGCTACACCTTC. Its translation: CASSNPGQGDYGYTF.

This clone came up once. The rearrangement uses TRBV3-1 (or the pseudogene TRBV3-2) and TRBJ2-7; a possible D gene is TRBD2 (6 bases). The CDR3 has 17 residues. V shed 1 base and J shed 2 bases, with 18 bases lying between them. In germline, CDR1 is LGHDT, CDR2 YNNKEL (reference sequence). The CDR3 DNA reads as TGTGCCAGCAGCCAAGGCGGGGCCGCGCGCAAACCCTACGAGCAGTACTTC. Translation gives CASSQGGAARKPYEQYF.

The rearrangement links TRBV10-3 to TRBJ2-1, with 7 bases lining up with TRBD1. CDR3 size: 17 residues. Trimming cost V 6 bases and J 4 bases; bases outside gene matches: 15. In germline, CDR1 is ENHRY, CDR2 SYGVKD. CDR3 region: CAISEQVGQARYNEQFF. In DNA form, the CDR3 reads TGTGCCATCAGCGAACAGGTAGGACAGGCTAGATACAATGAGCAGTTCTTC.

Regarding this clone: An end of the junction differs from the germline gene, which may be a read error. The chain recombines TRBV3-1 (or the pseudogene TRBV3-2) with TRBJ1-5, with TRBD1 identical over 9 bases. The CDR3 is 15 amino acids. Germline loops: CDR1 LGHDT, CDR2 YNNKEL (reference sequence). CDR3 amino acids: CASRQGTGRNQPQHF. CDR3 bases: TGTGCCAGCAGGCAAGGGACAGGGCGTAATCAGCCCCAGCATTTT.

This rearrangement joins TRBV4-2 to TRBJ2-1; 13 nucleotides match TRBD2. The junction had 5 bases not matched to a gene; V was cut back by 6 bases and J by 9 bases. Germline-derived CDR1 and CDR2 are LGHNA and YNFKEQ. CDR3 length: 14 amino acids. The chain's CDR3 is CASSRTSGRSEQFF. DNA for the CDR3: TGTGCCAGCAGTCGGACTAGCGGGAGAAGTGAGCAGTTCTTC.

This clone occurred a few times. This chain uses TRBV7-2 with TRBJ1-6; possibly TRBD1 for D (5 bases). Between the trimmed V and J ends, which lost 5 bases and 0 bases, there was a span of 17 bases. CDR3 size: 18 residues. Germline CDR1 SGHTA, CDR2 FQGNSA. The CDR3 DNA reads as TGTGCCAGCAGCGAGCGATACAGGTCCAGCTCCTATAATTCACCCCTCCACTTT. Translating it yields CASSERYRSSSYNSPLHF.

V is TRBV7-3 and J is TRBJ2-3; D remains ambiguous. V lost 5 bases, J lost 2 bases, and 5 bases lay in between. The CDR3 contains 12 residues. Germline loops: CDR1 SGHTA, CDR2 FQGTGA. In DNA form, the CDR3 reads TGTGCCAGCAGCCCCTTCACAGATACGCAGTATTTT. Amino acids: CASSPFTDTQYF.

The chain carries TRBV4-1 and TRBJ2-3; no clear D. Per the germline V gene, CDR1 is MGHRA and CDR2 is YSYEKL. Trimming cost V 0 bases and J 2 bases, with 15 bases left between them. This CDR3 contains 17 residues. CDR3 in amino acids: CASSQDAPSISTDTQYF. DNA for the CDR3: TGCGCCAGCAGCCAAGATGCGCCTTCAATATCCACAGATACGCAGTATTTT.

Only a few counts were recorded for this clone. The V and J genes are TRBV2 and TRBJ1-5; 10 bases map to TRBD1. CDR1 and CDR2 (germline): SNHLY, FYNNEI. This CDR3 contains 20 residues. Trimming removed 1 base from V and 1 base from J; junction bases left unmatched: 13. The CDR3 DNA reads as TGTGCCAGCAGTGAAGTCCCGGGACAGGGGTGGTTTCGAAGCAATCAGCCCCAGCATTTT. This codes for CASSEVPGQGWFRSNQPQHF.